This TCR beta chain appears in the sequencing data of a study of PD-1 blockade in classical Hodgkin lymphoma. Study as a whole: Intravenous infusions of nivolumab 3 mg/kg reached patients every 2 weeks. The study, taken as a whole, reports: Newly diagnosed patients were reported to start with lower TCR diversity than healthy donors.

Sequenced by immunoSEQ multiplex PCR; TCRdb stores in-frame clones only, minus some. The data show 46,000 or so clones, 60% to 85% seen once. On this clone: Antigen: not known.

CDR1 SGHTA and CDR2 FQGNSA come from the germline V gene. This CDR3 region has 19 residues. With 1 base clipped from V and 2 bases from J, the junction kept 14 bases outside the gene matches. Each and every patient relapsed after autologous stem cell transplantation, and patients got differing brentuximab vedotin exposure. This specimen consisted of peripheral blood mononuclear cells (PBMCs), obtained before the second cycle of nivolumab. The chain employs TRBV7-2 and TRBJ2-3, with 8 nucleotides matching TRBD2. This TCR derives from a human donor with classical Hodgkin lymphoma. Here the CDR3 DNA reads TGTGCCAGCAGCTTAGTCTCCGGCGGGGGGAAGATACACACAGATACGCAGTATTTT. Translated: CASSLVSGGGKIHTDTQYF.